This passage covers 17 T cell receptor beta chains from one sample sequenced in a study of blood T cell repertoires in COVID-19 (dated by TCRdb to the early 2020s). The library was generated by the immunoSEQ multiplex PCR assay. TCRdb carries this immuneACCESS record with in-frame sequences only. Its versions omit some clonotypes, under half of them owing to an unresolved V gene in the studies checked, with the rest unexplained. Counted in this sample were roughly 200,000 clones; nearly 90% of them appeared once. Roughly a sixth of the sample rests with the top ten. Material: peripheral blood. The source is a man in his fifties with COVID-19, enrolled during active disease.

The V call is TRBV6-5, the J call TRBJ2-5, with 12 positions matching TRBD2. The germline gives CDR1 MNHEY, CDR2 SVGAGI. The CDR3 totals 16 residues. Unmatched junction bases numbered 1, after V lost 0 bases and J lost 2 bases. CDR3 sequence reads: CASSYSGTSGQETQYF. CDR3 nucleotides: TGTGCCAGCAGTTACTCCGGGACTAGCGGGCAAGAGACCCAGTACTTC.

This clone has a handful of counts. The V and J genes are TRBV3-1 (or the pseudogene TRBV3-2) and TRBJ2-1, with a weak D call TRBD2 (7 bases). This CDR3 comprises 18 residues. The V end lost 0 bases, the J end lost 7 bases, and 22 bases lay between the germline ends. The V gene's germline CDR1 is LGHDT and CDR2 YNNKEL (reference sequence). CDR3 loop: CASSQEALGAGDRNEQFF. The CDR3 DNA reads TGTGCCAGCAGCCAAGAGGCCTTGGGGGCGGGAGATCGTAATGAGCAGTTCTTC.

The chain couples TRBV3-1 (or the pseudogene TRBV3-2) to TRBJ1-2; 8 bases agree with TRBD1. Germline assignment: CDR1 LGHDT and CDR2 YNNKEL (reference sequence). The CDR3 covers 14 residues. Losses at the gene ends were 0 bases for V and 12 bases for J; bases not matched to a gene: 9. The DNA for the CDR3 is TGTGCCAGCAGCCAAGATGGGTGGACAGGGAGGAACACCTTC. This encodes CASSQDGWTGRNTF.

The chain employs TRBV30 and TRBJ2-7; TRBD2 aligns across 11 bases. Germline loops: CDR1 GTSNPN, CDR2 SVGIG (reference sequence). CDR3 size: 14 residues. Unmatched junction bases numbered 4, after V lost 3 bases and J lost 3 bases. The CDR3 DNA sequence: TGTGCCTGGAGCCGACTAGCGGGGAACTACGAGCAGTACTTC. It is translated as CAWSRLAGNYEQYF.

The CDR3 loop is CASVTGNTEAFF. The CDR3 DNA sequence: TGTGCCAGTGTCACAGGGAACACTGAAGCTTTCTTT. This chain joins TRBV30 and TRBJ1-1; possibly TRBD1 for D (5 bases). Germline V gives CDR1 GTSNPN, CDR2 SVGIG (reference sequence). Between the trimmed V and J ends, which lost 8 bases and 1 base, there was a span of 11 bases. This CDR3 is 12 amino acids long.

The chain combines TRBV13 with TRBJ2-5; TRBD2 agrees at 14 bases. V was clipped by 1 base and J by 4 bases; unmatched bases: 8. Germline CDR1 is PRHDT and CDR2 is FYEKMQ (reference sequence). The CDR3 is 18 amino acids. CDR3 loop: CASSLAGTSGSRGETQYF. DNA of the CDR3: TGTGCCAGCAGCTTAGCCGGGACTAGCGGGAGTCGAGGAGAGACCCAGTACTTC.

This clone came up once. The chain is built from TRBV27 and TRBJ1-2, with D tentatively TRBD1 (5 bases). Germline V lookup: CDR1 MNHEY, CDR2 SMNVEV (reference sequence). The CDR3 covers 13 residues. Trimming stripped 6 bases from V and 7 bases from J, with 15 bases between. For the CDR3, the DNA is TGTGCCAGCAGCTTAGCGGGGGTACTTGGCTACACCTTC. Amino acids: CASSLAGVLGYTF.

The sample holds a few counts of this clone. CDR3 nucleotide sequence: TGTGCCAGCACCATACAGGGGATAGGTAATGGCTACACCTTC. Translated, it gives CASTIQGIGNGYTF. This chain uses TRBV28 with TRBJ1-2; 7 nucleotides line up with TRBD1. V dropped 7 bases and J dropped 6; count of bases not matched to a gene: 11. CDR1 and CDR2 (germline): MDHEN, SYDVKM. CDR3 length: 14 amino acids.

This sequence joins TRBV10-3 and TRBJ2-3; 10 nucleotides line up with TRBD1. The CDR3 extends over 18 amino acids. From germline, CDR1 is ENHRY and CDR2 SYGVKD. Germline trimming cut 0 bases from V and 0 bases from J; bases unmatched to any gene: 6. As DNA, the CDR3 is TGTGCCATCAGTGAGTCCCCGGGACAGGGGACTAGCACAGATACGCAGTATTTT. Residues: CAISESPGQGTSTDTQYF.

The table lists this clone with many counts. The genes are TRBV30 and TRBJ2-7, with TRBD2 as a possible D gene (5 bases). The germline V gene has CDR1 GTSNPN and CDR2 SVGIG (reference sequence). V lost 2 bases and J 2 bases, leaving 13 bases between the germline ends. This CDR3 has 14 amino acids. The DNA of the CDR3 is TGTGCCTGGAGTCCAATGGCCGGGGCCTACGAGCAGTACTTC. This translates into CAWSPMAGAYEQYF.

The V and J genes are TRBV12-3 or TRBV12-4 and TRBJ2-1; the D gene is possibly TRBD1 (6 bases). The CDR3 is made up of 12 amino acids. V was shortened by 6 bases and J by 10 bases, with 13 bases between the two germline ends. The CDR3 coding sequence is TGTGCCAGCAGCCGCCTCGGACAGGAGCAGTTCTTC. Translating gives CASSRLGQEQFF.

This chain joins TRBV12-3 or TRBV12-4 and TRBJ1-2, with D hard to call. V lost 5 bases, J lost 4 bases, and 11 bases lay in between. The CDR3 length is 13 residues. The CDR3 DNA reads TGTGCCAGCAGTCCTTGGGCAGCCTATGGCTACACCTTC. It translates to CASSPWAAYGYTF.

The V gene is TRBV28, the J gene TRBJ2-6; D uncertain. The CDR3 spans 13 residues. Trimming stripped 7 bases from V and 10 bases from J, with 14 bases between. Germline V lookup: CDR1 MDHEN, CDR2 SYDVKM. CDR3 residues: CASTLRLRNVLTF. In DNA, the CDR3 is TGTGCCAGCACCTTGAGACTCAGAAACGTCCTGACTTTC.

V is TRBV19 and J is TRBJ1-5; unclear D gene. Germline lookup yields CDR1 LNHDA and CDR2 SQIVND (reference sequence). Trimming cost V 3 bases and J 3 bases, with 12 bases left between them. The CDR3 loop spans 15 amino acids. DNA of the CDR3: TGTGCCAGTAGTATTGGATCTGGGCCCAATCAGCCCCAGCATTTT. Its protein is CASSIGSGPNQPQHF. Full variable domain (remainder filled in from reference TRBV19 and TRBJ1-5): DGGITQSPKYLFRKEGQNVTLSCEQNLNHDAMYWYRQDPGQGLRLIYYSQIVNDFQKGDIAEGYSVSREKKESFPLTVTSAQKNPTAFYLCASSIGSGPNQPQHFGDGTRLSIL.

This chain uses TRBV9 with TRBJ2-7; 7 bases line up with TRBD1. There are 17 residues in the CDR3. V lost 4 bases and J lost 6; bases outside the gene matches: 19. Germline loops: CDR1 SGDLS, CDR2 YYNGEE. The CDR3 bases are TGTGCCAGCAGCAGAGGGAAAGATAGGGGACAGTTGCGCGAGCAGTACTTC. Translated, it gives CASSRGKDRGQLREQYF.

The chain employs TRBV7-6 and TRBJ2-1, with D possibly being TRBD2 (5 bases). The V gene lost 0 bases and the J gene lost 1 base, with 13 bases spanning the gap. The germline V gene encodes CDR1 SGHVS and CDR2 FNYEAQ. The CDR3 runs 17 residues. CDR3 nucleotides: TGTGCCAGCAGCTTAGCGGCGGGTCTACTTTCCTACAATGAGCAGTTCTTC. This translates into CASSLAAGLLSYNEQFF.

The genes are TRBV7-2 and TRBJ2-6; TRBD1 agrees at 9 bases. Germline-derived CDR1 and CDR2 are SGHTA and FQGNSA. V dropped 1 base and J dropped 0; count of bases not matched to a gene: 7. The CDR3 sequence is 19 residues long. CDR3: CASSLVGTGITSGANVLTF. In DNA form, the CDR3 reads TGTGCCAGCAGCTTAGTAGGGACAGGGATCACCTCTGGGGCCAACGTCCTGACTTTC. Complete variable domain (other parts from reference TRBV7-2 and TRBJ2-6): GAGVSQSPSNKVTEKGKDVELRCDPISGHTALYWYRQSLGQGLEFLIYFQGNSAPDKSGLPSDRFSAERTGGSVSTLTIQRTQQEDSAVYLCASSLVGTGITSGANVLTFGAGSRLTVL.